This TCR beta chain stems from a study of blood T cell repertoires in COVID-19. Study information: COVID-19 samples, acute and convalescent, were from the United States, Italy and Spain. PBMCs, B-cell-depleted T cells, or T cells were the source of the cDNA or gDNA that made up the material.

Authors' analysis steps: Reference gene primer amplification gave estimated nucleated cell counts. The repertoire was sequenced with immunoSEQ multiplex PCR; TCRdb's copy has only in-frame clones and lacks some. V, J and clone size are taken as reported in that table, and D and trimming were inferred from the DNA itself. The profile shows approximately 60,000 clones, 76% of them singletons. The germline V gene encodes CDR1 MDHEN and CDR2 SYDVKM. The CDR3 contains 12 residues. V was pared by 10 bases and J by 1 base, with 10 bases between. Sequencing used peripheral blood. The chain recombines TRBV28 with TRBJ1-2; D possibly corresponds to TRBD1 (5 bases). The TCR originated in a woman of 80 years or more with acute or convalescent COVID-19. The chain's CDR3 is CATLTVNYGYTF. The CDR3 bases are TGTGCCACATTGACAGTTAACTATGGCTACACCTTC.